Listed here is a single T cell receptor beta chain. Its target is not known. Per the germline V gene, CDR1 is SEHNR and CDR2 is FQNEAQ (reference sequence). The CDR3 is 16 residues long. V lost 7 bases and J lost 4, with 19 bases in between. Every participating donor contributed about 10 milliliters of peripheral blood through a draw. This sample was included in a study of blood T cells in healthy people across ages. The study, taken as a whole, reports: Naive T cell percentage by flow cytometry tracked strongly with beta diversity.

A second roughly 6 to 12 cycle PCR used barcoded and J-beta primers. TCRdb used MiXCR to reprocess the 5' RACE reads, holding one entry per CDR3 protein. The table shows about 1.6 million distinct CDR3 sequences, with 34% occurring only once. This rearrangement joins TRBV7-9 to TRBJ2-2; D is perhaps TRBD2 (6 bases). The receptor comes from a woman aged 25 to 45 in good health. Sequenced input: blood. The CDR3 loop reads CASNQRRGMGTGELFF. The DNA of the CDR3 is TGTGCCAGCAACCAAAGGAGGGGTATGGGCACCGGGGAGCTGTTTTTT.